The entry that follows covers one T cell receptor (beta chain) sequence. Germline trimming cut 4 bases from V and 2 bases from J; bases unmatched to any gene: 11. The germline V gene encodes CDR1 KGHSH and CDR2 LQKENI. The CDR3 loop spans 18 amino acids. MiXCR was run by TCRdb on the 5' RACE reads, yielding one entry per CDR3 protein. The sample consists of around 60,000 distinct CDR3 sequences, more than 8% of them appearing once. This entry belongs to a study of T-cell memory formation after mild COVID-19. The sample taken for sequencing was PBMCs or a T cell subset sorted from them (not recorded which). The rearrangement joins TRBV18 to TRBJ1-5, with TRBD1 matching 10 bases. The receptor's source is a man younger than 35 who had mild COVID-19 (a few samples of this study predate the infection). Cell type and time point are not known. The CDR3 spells CASSHLNTGTGGNQPQHF. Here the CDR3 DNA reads TGTGCCAGCTCACATCTGAATACCGGGACAGGGGGCAATCAGCCCCAGCATTTT.